Listed here are 32 T cell receptor beta chains from one sample, sequenced in a study of read filtering for tumor transcriptome and immune sequencing. From roughly 390 ng of RNA, a library with molecular barcoded alpha/delta and beta/gamma adaptors was made. TCRdb fed the reads into MiXCR, producing one record per CDR3 protein. The profile shows tens of thousands of distinct CDR3 sequences, around a fifth of them singletons. The material sequenced was a population of CD138-negative cells sorted from bone marrow. These receptors originate from a donor aged 40 or over with multiple myeloma.

This clonotype was seen a handful of times. This clone may be a read error of a much larger clone one base away. The chain is built from TRBV12-3 or TRBV12-4 and TRBJ2-1, with TRBD1 as a possible D gene (5 bases). The CDR3 covers 14 residues. The CDR3 here is CASSFVGKDNKQFF. In DNA, the CDR3 is TGTGCCAGCAGTTTTGTAGGGAAGGACAATAAGCAGTTCTTC.

This clonotype has ten or more counts. The V call is TRBV19, the J call TRBJ1-5; unclear D gene. The CDR3 runs 13 residues. Germline values: CDR1 LNHDA, CDR2 SQIVND (reference sequence). Trimming cost V 7 bases and J 0 bases, with 7 bases left between them. Here the CDR3 DNA reads TGTGCCAGTAAAGCATATAGCAATCAGCCCCAGCATTTT. This translates into CASKAYSNQPQHF.

The genes are TRBV29-1 and TRBJ1-2; D is unclear. V was trimmed by 3 bases and J by 1 base, leaving 3 bases between them. The CDR3 consists of 11 residues. CDR1 SQVTM and CDR2 ANQGSEA come from the germline V gene. In nucleotides, the CDR3 is TGCAGCGTTGAGGTTAACTATGGCTACACCTTC. Amino acids: CSVEVNYGYTF.

This clonotype was recorded many times. The chain carries TRBV20-1 and TRBJ2-1; TRBD2 matches 8 bases. With 6 bases clipped from V and 1 base from J, the junction kept 8 bases outside the gene matches. Germline CDR1 reads DFQATT; CDR2 reads SNEGSKA (reference sequence). This CDR3 contains 15 residues. CDR3 amino acids: CSAFSTSASYNEQFF. In DNA form, the CDR3 reads TGCAGTGCGTTCTCGACTAGCGCTTCCTACAATGAGCAGTTCTTC.

This clonotype was detected only a few times. The chain is built from TRBV24-1 and TRBJ2-5, with 8 nucleotides matching TRBD1. Germline CDR1 is KGHDR and CDR2 is SFDVKD. V was clipped by 3 bases and J by 5 bases; unmatched bases: 7. The CDR3 is 15 amino acids. The CDR3, as DNA: TGTGCCACCAGTGATCCTCAGGGGGCGGGGGAGACCCAGTACTTC. Protein product: CATSDPQGAGETQYF.

The table lists this clonotype with many counts. The chain uses TRBV7-3 and TRBJ2-3; possible D gene TRBD2, 6 bases. The CDR3 length is 15 residues. The germline gives CDR1 SGHTA, CDR2 FQGTGA. V shed 2 bases and J shed 4 bases, with 13 bases lying between them. Here the CDR3 reads CASSLGGGSADTQYF. The CDR3, as DNA: TGTGCCAGCAGCTTAGGTGGGGGGAGCGCAGATACGCAGTATTTT.

At least ten counts were recorded for this clonotype. The chain has TRBV10-3 and TRBJ1-2; 8 bases agree with TRBD1. CDR1 is ENHRY and CDR2 is SYGVKD in the germline V gene. The CDR3 runs to 19 residues. With V trimmed by 8 bases and J by 1 base, 21 bases remained unmatched. The CDR3: CAIPRSRTGSRGGNYGYTF. The CDR3 DNA is TGTGCCATCCCCAGGTCCCGGACAGGGTCTCGAGGGGGTAACTATGGCTACACCTTC.

There are many counts of this clonotype. V gene TRBV28 combines with J gene TRBJ2-7; TRBD1 aligns across 7 bases. CDR1 and CDR2 from the germline V gene are MDHEN and SYDVKM. V was clipped by 6 bases and J by 2 bases; unmatched bases: 7. The length of the CDR3 is 14 residues. The DNA for the CDR3 is TGTGCCAGCAGCTTAGGCCAGGGGGCCTACGAGCAGTACTTC. Translation: CASSLGQGAYEQYF.

The chain links TRBV20-1 to TRBJ1-1, with 10 bases fitting TRBD1. CDR3 size: 12 residues. V trimming: 8 bases; J trimming: 13 bases; junction bases outside the gene matches: 13. CDR1 is DFQATT, CDR2 SNEGSKA, per germline (reference sequence). This CDR3 is CSSRSRDRGFFF. CDR3 coding DNA: TGCAGTTCCCGGTCCCGGGACAGGGGATTTTTCTTT.

This clonotype was recorded many times. The gene calls are TRBV20-1 and TRBJ1-1; perhaps TRBD1 as D (5 bases). V dropped 2 bases and J dropped 8 bases, with 18 bases sitting between them. This CDR3 region has 14 residues. Germline V lookup: CDR1 DFQATT, CDR2 SNEGSKA (reference sequence). The CDR3 coding sequence is TGCAGTGCTAGACCATCCGGGGGATGGAACGAAGCTTTCTTT. It yields the protein CSARPSGGWNEAFF.

Regarding this clonotype: A much larger clone is a single base away; this may be a read error. In nucleotides, the CDR3 is TGCGCCACCAGCTTAATGGGGGAGCTAGCCAAAAACATTCAGTACTTC. It codes for CATSLMGELAKNIQYF. The J gene is TRBJ2-4, the V gene TRBV5-1; D tentatively fits TRBD1 or TRBD2 (5 bases each). Per germline, CDR1 SGHRS and CDR2 YFSETQ. This CDR3 has 16 residues.

The V and J genes are TRBV5-1 and TRBJ1-6, with 7 bases aligning to TRBD1. The germline gives CDR1 SGHRS, CDR2 YFSETQ. There are 16 residues in the CDR3. V gave up 3 bases and J gave up 7 bases; unmatched junction bases: 10. CDR3 sequence (DNA): TGCGCCAGCAGCTCGACAGGGAACACACCCAATTCACCCCTCCACTTT. This translates into CASSSTGNTPNSPLHF.

This clonotype has a count of ten or more. The rearrangement joins TRBV2 to TRBJ2-6, with 7 bases that match TRBD1. The V segment lost 7 bases and the J segment 2 bases; nucleotides outside the gene matches: 5. The CDR3 has 15 residues. Germline assignment: CDR1 SNHLY and CDR2 FYNNEI. This chain's CDR3 is CASTTGAAGANVLTF. CDR3 sequence (DNA): TGTGCCAGCACTACAGGGGCTGCTGGGGCCAACGTCCTGACTTTC.

The CDR3 loop is CASSRQGFDNEQFF. CDR3 nucleotide sequence: TGTGCCAGCAGTCGACAGGGGTTTGACAATGAGCAGTTCTTC. V usage is TRBV28 and J usage is TRBJ2-1; 8 bases map to TRBD1. Unmatched junction bases numbered 5, after V lost 5 bases and J lost 5 bases. This CDR3 has 14 amino acids. Germline lookup yields CDR1 MDHEN and CDR2 SYDVKM. Complete variable domain (other parts from reference TRBV28 and TRBJ2-1): DVKVTQSSRYLVKRTGEKVFLECVQDMDHENMFWYRQDPGLGLRLIYFSYDVKMKEKGDIPEGYSVSREKKERFSLILESASTNQTSMYLCASSRQGFDNEQFFGPGTRLTVL.

On this clonotype itself: One base away lies a much larger clone, so this may be a sequencing read error. The chain employs TRBV20-1 and TRBJ2-7; D is perhaps TRBD1 (5 bases). Germline lookup yields CDR1 DFQATT and CDR2 SNEGSKA (reference sequence). The CDR3 extends over 11 amino acids. Here the CDR3 DNA reads TGCAGTGCTGGCAGGGCCTACGAGCTGTACTTC. Its translation: CSAGRAYELYF.

The V call is TRBV9, the J call TRBJ1-1, with 10 bases that match TRBD1. This CDR3 contains 14 residues. J was trimmed by 3 bases and V by 3 bases; bases with no gene match: 2. Germline-derived CDR1 and CDR2 are SGDLS and YYNGEE. The DNA of the CDR3 is TGTGCCAGCAGCGCGACAGGGGGCTACACTGAAGCTTTCTTT. As protein: CASSATGGYTEAFF.

This clonotype was found many times. The rearrangement joins TRBV18 to TRBJ2-1, with unresolved D. The CDR3 sequence is 15 residues long. The V end lost 3 bases, the J end lost 7 bases, and 16 bases lay between the germline ends. Germline V gene lookup returns CDR1 KGHSH and CDR2 LQKENI. CDR3 residues: CASSPSIGQTNEQFF. DNA for the CDR3: TGTGCCAGCTCACCTTCGATAGGGCAGACGAATGAGCAGTTCTTC. Together with reference TRBV18 and TRBJ2-1, the CDR3 gives the full variable domain: NAGVMQNPRHLVRRRGQEARLRCSPMKGHSHVYWYRQLPEEGLKFMVYLQKENIIDESGMPKERFSAEFPKEGPSILRIQQVVRGDSAAYFCASSPSIGQTNEQFFGPGTRLTVL.

The sample holds many counts of this clonotype. The chain recombines TRBV20-1 with TRBJ1-5; 9 positions agree with TRBD1. The CDR3 spans 14 residues. Germline V CDR1 and CDR2: DFQATT, SNEGSKA (reference sequence). The V and J ends lost 5 bases and 4 bases, in that order; junction bases with no gene match: 6. As DNA, the CDR3 is TGCAGTGCTGGGGACAGGGAATTAAATCAGCCCCAGCATTTT. Protein product: CSAGDRELNQPQHF.

This clonotype was detected ten times or more. This chain connects TRBV7-9 to TRBJ2-1; the match to TRBD1 covers 10 bases. CDR1 and CDR2 (germline): SEHNR, FQNEAQ (reference sequence). After removal of 6 bases from V and 0 bases from J, the junction contained 14 bases not matched to a gene. This CDR3 spans 19 amino acids. The CDR3 here is CASRARDRGFYSSYNEQFF. In nucleotides, the CDR3 is TGTGCCAGCAGAGCCCGGGACAGGGGCTTCTATAGCTCCTACAATGAGCAGTTCTTC.

This clonotype was recorded many times. The J gene is TRBJ1-6, the V gene TRBV20-1; TRBD1 matches 7 bases. The germline V gene encodes CDR1 DFQATT and CDR2 SNEGSKA (reference sequence). The CDR3 sequence is 14 residues long. V gave up 3 bases and J gave up 8 bases; unmatched junction bases: 7. CDR3 region: CSASETGRHSPLHF. The DNA for the CDR3 is TGCAGTGCTAGCGAGACAGGGAGGCATTCACCCCTCCACTTT.

The sample holds many counts of this clonotype. J is TRBJ1-5 and V is TRBV28; D is unresolved. Germline lookup yields CDR1 MDHEN and CDR2 SYDVKM. The CDR3 loop spans 12 amino acids. The V and J ends lost 5 bases and 9 bases respectively, with 11 bases between them. The CDR3 protein is CASSSQKLPQHF. As DNA, the CDR3 is TGTGCCAGCAGTAGCCAAAAATTGCCCCAGCATTTT.

This clonotype was seen ten or more times. The genes are TRBV11-2 and TRBJ2-1, with 8 bases matching TRBD2. With V trimmed by 5 bases and J by 2 bases, 5 bases remained unmatched. Germline CDR1 reads SGHAT; CDR2 reads FQNNGV. The CDR3 runs 15 residues. The CDR3 here is CASSLERGTYNEQFF. CDR3 nucleotides: TGTGCCAGCAGCCTCGAGCGGGGGACCTACAATGAGCAGTTCTTC.

The table lists this clonotype with many counts. The rearrangement uses TRBV28 and TRBJ2-1; D is perhaps TRBD1 (5 bases). Trimming cost V 1 base and J 15 bases, with 13 bases left between them. CDR1 and CDR2 from the germline V gene are MDHEN and SYDVKM. The CDR3 contains 12 residues. The CDR3 reads CASSLSQGMWFF. CDR3 in DNA: TGTGCCAGCAGTTTATCCCAGGGAATGTGGTTCTTC. Complete variable domain (other parts from reference TRBV28 and TRBJ2-1): DVKVTQSSRYLVKRTGEKVFLECVQDMDHENMFWYRQDPGLGLRLIYFSYDVKMKEKGDIPEGYSVSREKKERFSLILESASTNQTSMYLCASSLSQGMWFFGPGTRLTVL.

With regard to this clonotype: With a much larger clone just one base away, this may be a read error. A read error is likely, as this CDR3 ends without the conserved phenylalanine or tryptophan. The limits of the CDR3 on the DNA are not certain, so only TCRdb's listed CDR3 is given. V is TRBV25-1 and J is TRBJ2-1; the D call in the table, TRBD1, was not verified against the DNA. 16 amino acids form the CDR3, both terminal residues included. Germline CDR1 MGHDK, CDR2 SYGVNS. The CDR3 sequence: CASSKQAPGKYNEQSS.

A note on this clonotype: A read error likely explains this, since a far larger clone differs by one base. The chain carries TRBV6-5 and TRBJ2-1; no firm D call. TRBJ2-7 matches the DNA end more closely, so the J call is doubtful. Germline CDR1 reads MNHEY; CDR2 reads SVGAGI. The CDR3 has 14 residues. The CDR3 DNA reads as TGTGCCAGCAGTTACTCGAACTCCTACAATGAGCAGTACTTC. Translated, it gives CASSYSNSYNEQYF.

V is TRBV28 and J is TRBJ1-1; 9 bases match TRBD1. Per the germline V gene, CDR1 is MDHEN and CDR2 is SYDVKM. The CDR3 loop spans 16 amino acids. V trimming: 5 bases; J trimming: 4 bases; junction bases outside the gene matches: 11. The CDR3 DNA is TGTGCCAGCAGTCCCCTCCCTGGACAGGGGAGCACTGAAGCTTTCTTT. It yields the protein CASSPLPGQGSTEAFF.

The CDR3 DNA sequence: TGTGCCAGCAGTCTCCAAAGTGGGACTAGTTACAATGAGCAGTTCTTC. It specifies CASSLQSGTSYNEQFF. The chain has TRBV7-3 and TRBJ2-1, with 8 bases that match TRBD2. This CDR3 is built from 16 residues. CDR1 SGHTA and CDR2 FQGTGA come from the germline V gene. V was pared by 6 bases and J by 4 bases, with 11 bases of the junction left unmatched.

This clonotype was seen only a few times. CDR3 DNA sequence: TGCAGTGCTAGAGTCCCACTCAAGACCCAGTACTTC. It yields the protein CSARVPLKTQYF. This sequence joins TRBV20-1 and TRBJ2-5, with D unresolved. V lost 1 base to trimming and J lost 6 bases, with 9 bases between them. The germline CDR1 and CDR2 sequences are DFQATT and SNEGSKA (reference sequence). This CDR3 region has 12 residues.

This clonotype was seen a few times. The genes are TRBV7-9 and TRBJ2-3; TRBD1 aligns across 7 bases. Germline-derived CDR1 and CDR2 are SEHNR and FQNEAQ (reference sequence). This CDR3 has 16 amino acids. With V trimmed by 5 bases and J by 0 bases, 8 bases remained unmatched. CDR3 loop: CASSPRGTESTDTQYF. The CDR3, as DNA: TGTGCCAGCAGCCCAAGGGGGACAGAGAGCACAGATACGCAGTATTTT.

This clonotype has ten or more counts. The V and J genes are TRBV5-8 and TRBJ1-2; 9 bases align to TRBD1. Germline V gene lookup returns CDR1 SGHTS and CDR2 YDEGEE. V shed 4 bases and J 3 bases; nucleotides not matched to a gene: 10. The CDR3 runs to 16 residues. CDR3 sequence reads: CASSRGTGTVYYGYTF. The DNA of the CDR3 is TGTGCCAGCAGCAGGGGGACAGGGACGGTCTACTATGGCTACACCTTC.

The table lists this clonotype with many counts. V usage is TRBV7-3 and J usage is TRBJ2-1; TRBD1 aligns across 8 bases. The CDR3 runs to 15 residues. V shed 5 bases, J shed 6 bases, and the junction held 9 bases outside the gene matches. The V gene's germline CDR1 is SGHTA and CDR2 FQGTGA. The DNA for the CDR3 is TGTGCCAGCAGCATTCAGGGGGCTTTAGGCAATGAGCAGTTCTTC. Encoded protein: CASSIQGALGNEQFF.

The rearrangement uses TRBV2 and TRBJ2-4; D ambiguous. Trimming removed 1 base at V and 0 bases at J, with 4 bases between. Germline V CDR1 and CDR2: SNHLY, FYNNEI. The CDR3 totals 14 residues. The CDR3 coding sequence is TGTGCCAGCAGTGAAGACTTAGCCAAAAACATTCAGTACTTC. It codes for CASSEDLAKNIQYF.